This T cell receptor beta chain came from a study of cytomegalovirus exposure and HLA in healthy donors. Researchers ran the PCR with 60 Vbeta and 13 Jbeta primers. The data were produced by immunoSEQ multiplex PCR, yet TCRdb's version contains in-frame clones alone and is incomplete. The data show approximately 50,000 clones, 65% to 90% seen once. CDR1 and CDR2 (germline): SQVTM, ANQGSEA. Trimming at V came to 4 bases and at J to 0 bases, leaving 4 bases not matched to a gene. The CDR3 has 16 residues. As for this clone: What it binds is not known.

Findings of the study overall: For most subjects, TCR beta sequences were reported to predict HLA-A and HLA-B alleles with accuracy. Fewer N-insertions than the approximately 680-donor mean were reportedly shown by an Asian-associated ancestry cluster in a later analysis. Of the V segments, some could not be distinguished, including TRBV6-2 and TRBV6-3, and were excluded.

This TCR was recovered from a man aged 25-45 years in good health and CMV-seronegative. The chain recombines TRBV29-1 with TRBJ2-6; 9 bases are a match to TRBD1. Specimen: PBMCs. CDR3 DNA sequence: TGCAGCGTTGTAGGGACAGGGACCTCTGGGGCCAACGTCCTGACTTTC. Amino acids: CSVVGTGTSGANVLTF.